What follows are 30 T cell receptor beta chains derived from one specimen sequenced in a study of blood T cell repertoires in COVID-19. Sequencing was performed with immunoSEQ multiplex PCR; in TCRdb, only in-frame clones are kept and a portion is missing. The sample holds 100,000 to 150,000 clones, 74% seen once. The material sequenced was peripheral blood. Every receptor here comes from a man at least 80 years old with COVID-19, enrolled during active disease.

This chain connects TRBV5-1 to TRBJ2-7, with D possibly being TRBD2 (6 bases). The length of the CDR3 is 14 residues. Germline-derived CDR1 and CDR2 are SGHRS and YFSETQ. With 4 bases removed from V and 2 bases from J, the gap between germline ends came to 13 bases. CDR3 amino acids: CASSQVGGTYEQYF. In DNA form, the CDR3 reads TGCGCCAGCAGCCAAGTGGGCGGGACCTACGAGCAGTACTTC.

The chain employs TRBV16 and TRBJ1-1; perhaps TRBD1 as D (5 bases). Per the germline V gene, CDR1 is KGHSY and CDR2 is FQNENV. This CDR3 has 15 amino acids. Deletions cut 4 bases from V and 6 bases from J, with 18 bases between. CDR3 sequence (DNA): TGTGCCAGCAGCCTTACCGCAGGGCCCCTCGCTGAAGCTTTCTTT. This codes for CASSLTAGPLAEAFF.

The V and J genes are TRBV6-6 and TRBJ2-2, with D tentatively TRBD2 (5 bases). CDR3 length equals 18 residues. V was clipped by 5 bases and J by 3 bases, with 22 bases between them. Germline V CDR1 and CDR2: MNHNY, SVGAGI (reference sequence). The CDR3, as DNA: TGTGCCAGCAGTCCTTACTACACGAGCGGAGGCCACACCGGGGAGCTGTTTTTT. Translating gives CASSPYYTSGGHTGELFF.

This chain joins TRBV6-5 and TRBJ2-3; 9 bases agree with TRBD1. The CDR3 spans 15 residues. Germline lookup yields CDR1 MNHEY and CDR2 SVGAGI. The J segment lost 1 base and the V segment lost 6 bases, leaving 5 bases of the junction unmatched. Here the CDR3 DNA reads TGTGCCAGCAGCACAGGGGGCGCTGGCACAGATACGCAGTATTTT. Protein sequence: CASSTGGAGTDTQYF.

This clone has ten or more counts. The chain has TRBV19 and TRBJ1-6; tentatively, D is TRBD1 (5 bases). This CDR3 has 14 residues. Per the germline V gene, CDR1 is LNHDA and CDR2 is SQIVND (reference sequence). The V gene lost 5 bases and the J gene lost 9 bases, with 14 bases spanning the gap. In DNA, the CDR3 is TGTGCCAGTAGTCCGGGACTGCCTGTTTCACCCCTCCACTTT. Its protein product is CASSPGLPVSPLHF.

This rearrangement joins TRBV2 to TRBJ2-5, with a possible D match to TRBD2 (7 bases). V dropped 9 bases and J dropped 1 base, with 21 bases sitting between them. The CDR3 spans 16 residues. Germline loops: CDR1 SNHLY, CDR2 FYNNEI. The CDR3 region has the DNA TGTGCCAGTTCTTGGGGGGCGGGAGCGGGCCAAGAGACCCAGTACTTC. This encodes CASSWGAGAGQETQYF.

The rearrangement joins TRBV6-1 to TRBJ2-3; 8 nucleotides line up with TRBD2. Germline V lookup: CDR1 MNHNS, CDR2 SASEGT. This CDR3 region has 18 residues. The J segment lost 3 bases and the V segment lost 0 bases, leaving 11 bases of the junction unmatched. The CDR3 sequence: CASSEAASWSGRTDTQYF. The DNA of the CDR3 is TGTGCCAGCAGTGAAGCCGCGTCGTGGAGCGGGAGAACAGATACGCAGTATTTT.

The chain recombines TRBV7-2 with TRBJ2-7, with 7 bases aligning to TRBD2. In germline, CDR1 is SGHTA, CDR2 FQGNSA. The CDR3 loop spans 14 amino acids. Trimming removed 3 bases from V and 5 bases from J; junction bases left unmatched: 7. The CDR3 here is CASSFGLGTNEQYF. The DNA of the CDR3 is TGTGCCAGCAGCTTCGGACTAGGTACTAACGAGCAGTACTTC. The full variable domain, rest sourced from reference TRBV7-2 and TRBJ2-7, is GAGVSQSPSNKVTEKGKDVELRCDPISGHTALYWYRQSLGQGLEFLIYFQGNSAPDKSGLPSDRFSAERTGGSVSTLTIQRTQQEDSAVYLCASSFGLGTNEQYFGPGTRLTVT.

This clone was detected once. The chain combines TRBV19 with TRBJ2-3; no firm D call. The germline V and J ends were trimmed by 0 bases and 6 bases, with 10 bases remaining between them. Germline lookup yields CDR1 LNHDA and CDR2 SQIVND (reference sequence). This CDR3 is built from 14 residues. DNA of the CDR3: TGTGCCAGTAGTATAGATCAAACAACGGATACGCAGTATTTT. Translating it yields CASSIDQTTDTQYF.

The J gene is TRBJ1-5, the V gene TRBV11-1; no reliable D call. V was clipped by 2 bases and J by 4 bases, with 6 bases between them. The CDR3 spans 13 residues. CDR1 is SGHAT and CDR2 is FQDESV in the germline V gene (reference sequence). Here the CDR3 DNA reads TGTGCCAGCAGCTTAAGTAGAAATCAGCCCCAGCATTTT. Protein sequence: CASSLSRNQPQHF.

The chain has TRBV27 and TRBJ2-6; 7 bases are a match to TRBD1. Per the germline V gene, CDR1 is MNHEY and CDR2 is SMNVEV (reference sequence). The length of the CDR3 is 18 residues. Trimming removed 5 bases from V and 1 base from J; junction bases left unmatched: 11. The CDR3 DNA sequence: TGTGCCAGCAGTCCCTACAGGGGCGGATCATCTGGGGCCAACGTCCTGACTTTC. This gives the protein CASSPYRGGSSGANVLTF. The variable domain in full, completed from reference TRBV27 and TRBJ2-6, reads EAQVTQNPRYLITVTGKKLTVTCSQNMNHEYMSWYRQDPGLGLRQIYYSMNVEVTDKGDVPEGYKVSRKEKRNFPLILESPSPNQTSLYFCASSPYRGGSSGANVLTFGAGSRLTVL.

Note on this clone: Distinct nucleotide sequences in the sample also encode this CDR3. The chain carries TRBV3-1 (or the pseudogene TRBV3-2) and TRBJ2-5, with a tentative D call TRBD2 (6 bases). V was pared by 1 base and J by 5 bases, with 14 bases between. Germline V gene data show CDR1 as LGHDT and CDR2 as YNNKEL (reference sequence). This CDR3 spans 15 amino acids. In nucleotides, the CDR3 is TGTGCCAGCAGCCAAGCAGGCGGGGCCGGGGAGACCCAGTACTTC. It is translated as CASSQAGGAGETQYF.

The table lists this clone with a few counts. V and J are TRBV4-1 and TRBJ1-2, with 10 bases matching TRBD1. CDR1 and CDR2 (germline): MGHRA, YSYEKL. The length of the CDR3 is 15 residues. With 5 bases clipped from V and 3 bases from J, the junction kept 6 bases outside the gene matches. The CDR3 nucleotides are TGCGCCAGCAGCGGCCGGGACAGGGGCGACTATGGCTACACCTTC. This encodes CASSGRDRGDYGYTF.

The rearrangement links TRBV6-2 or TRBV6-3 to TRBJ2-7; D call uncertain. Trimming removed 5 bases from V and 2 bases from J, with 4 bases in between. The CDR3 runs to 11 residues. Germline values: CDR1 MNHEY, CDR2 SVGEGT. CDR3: CASSPAYEQYF. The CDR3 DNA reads TGTGCCAGCAGTCCAGCCTACGAGCAGTACTTC.

CDR3 sequence (DNA): TGTGCCAGCAGCGCGGGCCCTAACTACGAGCAGTACTTC. This sequence encodes CASSAGPNYEQYF. The rearrangement joins TRBV7-6 to TRBJ2-7, with D possibly TRBD2 on 5 matching bases. The germline V gene has CDR1 SGHVS and CDR2 FNYEAQ. V gave up 5 bases and J gave up 3 bases, with 11 bases separating them. The CDR3 extends over 13 amino acids.

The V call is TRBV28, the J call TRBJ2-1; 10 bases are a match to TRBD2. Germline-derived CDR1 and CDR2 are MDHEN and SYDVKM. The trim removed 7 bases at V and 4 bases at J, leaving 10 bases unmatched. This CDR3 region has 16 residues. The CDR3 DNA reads TGTGCCAGCATCCCCTCGGGACTAGCGAAATACAATGAGCAGTTCTTC. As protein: CASIPSGLAKYNEQFF. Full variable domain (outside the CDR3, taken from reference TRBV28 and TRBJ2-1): DVKVTQSSRYLVKRTGEKVFLECVQDMDHENMFWYRQDPGLGLRLIYFSYDVKMKEKGDIPEGYSVSREKKERFSLILESASTNQTSMYLCASIPSGLAKYNEQFFGPGTRLTVL.

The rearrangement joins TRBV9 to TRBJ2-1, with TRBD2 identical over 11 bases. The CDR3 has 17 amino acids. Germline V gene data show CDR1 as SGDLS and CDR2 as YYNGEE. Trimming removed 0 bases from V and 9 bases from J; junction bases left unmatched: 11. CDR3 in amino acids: CASSVVSSGGYRGEQFF. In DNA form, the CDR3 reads TGTGCCAGCAGCGTAGTGTCTAGCGGGGGGTACAGGGGTGAGCAGTTCTTC. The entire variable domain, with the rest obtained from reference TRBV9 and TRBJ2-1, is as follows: DSGVTQTPKHLITATGQRVTLRCSPRSGDLSVYWYQQSLDQGLQFLIQYYNGEERAKGNILERFSAQQFPDLHSELNLSSLELGDSALYFCASSVVSSGGYRGEQFFGPGTRLTVL.

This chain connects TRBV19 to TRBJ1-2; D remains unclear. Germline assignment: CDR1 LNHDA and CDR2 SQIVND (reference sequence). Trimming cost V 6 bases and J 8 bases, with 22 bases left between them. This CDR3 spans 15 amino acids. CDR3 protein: CASRTSWGDQRGYTF. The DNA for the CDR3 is TGTGCCAGTAGGACTTCCTGGGGAGACCAGAGGGGCTACACCTTC.

The CDR3: CASSYSYGKGEEKLFF. DNA for the CDR3: TGTGCCAGCAGTTACTCGTATGGAAAGGGAGAAGAAAAACTGTTTTTT. The chain has TRBV6-2 or TRBV6-3 and TRBJ1-4; D is uncertain. Germline CDR1 and CDR2: MNHEY and SVGEGT. Trimming left V 0 bases short and J 8 bases short, with 16 bases between. There are 16 residues in the CDR3.

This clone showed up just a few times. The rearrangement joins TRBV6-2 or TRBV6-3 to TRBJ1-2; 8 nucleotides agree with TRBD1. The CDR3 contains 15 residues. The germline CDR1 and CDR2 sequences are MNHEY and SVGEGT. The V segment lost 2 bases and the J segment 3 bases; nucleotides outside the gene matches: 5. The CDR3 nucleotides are TGTGCCAGCAGTTACCCGACAGGGGTTGACTATGGCTACACCTTC. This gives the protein CASSYPTGVDYGYTF.

The CDR3: CASSRTGLAGYNEQFF. The CDR3 DNA follows: TGCGCCAGCAGTAGGACCGGACTAGCGGGGTACAATGAGCAGTTCTTC. The gene calls are TRBV10-2 and TRBJ2-1; 12 bases match TRBD2. J was trimmed by 4 bases and V by 5 bases; bases with no gene match: 6. There are 16 residues in the CDR3. Germline V gene lookup returns CDR1 WSHSY and CDR2 SAAADI.

The CDR3 nucleotides read TGTGCCAGCAGGGCGGGCATCTCCTACGAGCAGTACTTC. Protein product: CASRAGISYEQYF. The rearrangement uses TRBV6-5 and TRBJ2-7, with D possibly being TRBD2 (5 bases). CDR1 is MNHEY, CDR2 SVGAGI, per germline. V shed 6 bases and J shed 0 bases, with 9 bases lying between them. The CDR3 runs 13 residues.

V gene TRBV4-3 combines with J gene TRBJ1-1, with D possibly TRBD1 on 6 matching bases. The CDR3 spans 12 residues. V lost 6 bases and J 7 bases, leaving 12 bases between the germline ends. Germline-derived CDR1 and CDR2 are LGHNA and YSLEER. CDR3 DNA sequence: TGCGCCAGCAGGGAGAGGGGGGGTGAAGCTTTCTTT. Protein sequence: CASRERGGEAFF.

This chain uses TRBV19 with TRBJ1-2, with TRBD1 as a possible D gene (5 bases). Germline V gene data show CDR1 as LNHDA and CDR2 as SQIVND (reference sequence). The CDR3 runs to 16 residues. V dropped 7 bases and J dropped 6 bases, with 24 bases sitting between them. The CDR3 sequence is CASTVGPGVAEDGYTF. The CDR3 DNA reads TGTGCCAGTACCGTAGGCCCGGGGGTCGCGGAGGATGGCTACACCTTC.

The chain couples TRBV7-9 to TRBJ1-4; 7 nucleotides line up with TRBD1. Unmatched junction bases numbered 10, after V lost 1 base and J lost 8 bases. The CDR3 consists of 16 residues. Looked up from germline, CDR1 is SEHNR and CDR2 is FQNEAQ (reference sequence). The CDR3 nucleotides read TGTGCCAGCAGCTTAGAGCAAACAGGGGCCCGCGAAAAACTGTTTTTT. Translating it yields CASSLEQTGAREKLFF.

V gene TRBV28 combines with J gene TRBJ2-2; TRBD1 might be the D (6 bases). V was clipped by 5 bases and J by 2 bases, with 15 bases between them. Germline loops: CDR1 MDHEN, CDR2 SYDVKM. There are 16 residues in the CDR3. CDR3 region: CASSPPPQGNTGELFF. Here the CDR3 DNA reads TGTGCCAGCAGTCCCCCCCCACAGGGAAACACCGGGGAGCTGTTTTTT.

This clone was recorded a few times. In DNA, the CDR3 is TGTGCCAGCAGCTTGTCTCCAGTGGGCACAGATACGCAGTATTTT. It specifies CASSLSPVGTDTQYF. The V call is TRBV5-4, the J call TRBJ2-3; no reliable D call. Trimming took off 1 base at V and 1 base at J, with 10 bases between the two ends. Germline values: CDR1 SGHNT, CDR2 YYREEE (reference sequence). This CDR3 has 15 amino acids.

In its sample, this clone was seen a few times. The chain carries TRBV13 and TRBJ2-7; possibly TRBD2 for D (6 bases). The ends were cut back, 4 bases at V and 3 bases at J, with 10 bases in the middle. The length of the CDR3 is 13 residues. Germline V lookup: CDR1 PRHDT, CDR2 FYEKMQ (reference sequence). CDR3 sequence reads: CASSWGDRYEQYF. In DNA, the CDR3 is TGTGCCAGCAGCTGGGGGGACCGCTACGAGCAGTACTTC.

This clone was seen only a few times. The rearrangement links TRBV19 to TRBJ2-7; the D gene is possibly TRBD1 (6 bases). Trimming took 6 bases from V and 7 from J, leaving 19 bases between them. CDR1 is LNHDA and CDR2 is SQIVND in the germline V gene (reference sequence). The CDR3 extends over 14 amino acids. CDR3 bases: TGTGCCAGTAGATCTATCACAGGGTTCGGGGAGCAGTACTTC. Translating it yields CASRSITGFGEQYF.

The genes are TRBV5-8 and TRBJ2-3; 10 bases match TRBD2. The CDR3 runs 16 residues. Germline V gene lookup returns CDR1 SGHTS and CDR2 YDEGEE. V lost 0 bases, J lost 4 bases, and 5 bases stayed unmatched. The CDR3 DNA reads TGTGCCAGCAGCTTGGTGGGACTAGCGCGGGCAGATACGCAGTATTTT. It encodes CASSLVGLARADTQYF.